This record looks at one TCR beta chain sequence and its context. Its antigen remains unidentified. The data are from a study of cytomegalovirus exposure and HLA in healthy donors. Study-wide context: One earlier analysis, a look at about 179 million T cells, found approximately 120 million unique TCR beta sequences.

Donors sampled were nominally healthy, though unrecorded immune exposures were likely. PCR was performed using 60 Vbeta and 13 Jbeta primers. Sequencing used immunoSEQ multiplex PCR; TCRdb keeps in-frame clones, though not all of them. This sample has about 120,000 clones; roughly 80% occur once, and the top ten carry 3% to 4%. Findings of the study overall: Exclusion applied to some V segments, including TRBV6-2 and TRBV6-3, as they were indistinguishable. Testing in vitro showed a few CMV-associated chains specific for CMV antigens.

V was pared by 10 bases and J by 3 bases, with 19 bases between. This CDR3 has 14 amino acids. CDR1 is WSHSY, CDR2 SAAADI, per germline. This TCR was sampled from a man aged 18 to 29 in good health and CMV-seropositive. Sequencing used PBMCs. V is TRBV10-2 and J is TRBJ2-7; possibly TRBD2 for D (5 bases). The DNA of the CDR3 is TGCGCCACCCTAACCGGGATAAAGGGCTACGAGCAGTACTTC. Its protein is CATLTGIKGYEQYF.